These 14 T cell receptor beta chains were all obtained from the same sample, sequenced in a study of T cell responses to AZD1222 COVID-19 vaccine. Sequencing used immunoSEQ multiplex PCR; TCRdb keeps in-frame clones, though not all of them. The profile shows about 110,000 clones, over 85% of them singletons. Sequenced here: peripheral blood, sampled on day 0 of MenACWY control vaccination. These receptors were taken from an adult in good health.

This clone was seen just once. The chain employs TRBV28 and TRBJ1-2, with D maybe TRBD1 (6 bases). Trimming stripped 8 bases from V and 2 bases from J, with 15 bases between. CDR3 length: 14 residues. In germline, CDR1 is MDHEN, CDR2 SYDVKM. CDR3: CASAKGGPNYGYTF. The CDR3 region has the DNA TGTGCCAGCGCCAAAGGGGGGCCGAACTATGGCTACACCTTC.

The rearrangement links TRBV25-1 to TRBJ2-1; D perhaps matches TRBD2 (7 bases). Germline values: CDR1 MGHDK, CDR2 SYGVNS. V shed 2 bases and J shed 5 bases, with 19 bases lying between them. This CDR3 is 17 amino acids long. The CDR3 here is CASSENHGRGLNNEQFF. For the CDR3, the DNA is TGTGCCAGCAGTGAAAACCACGGGCGGGGGCTTAACAATGAGCAGTTCTTC. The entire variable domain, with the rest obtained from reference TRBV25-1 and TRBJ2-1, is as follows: EADIYQTPRYLVIGTGKKITLECSQTMGHDKMYWYQQDPGMELHLIHYSYGVNSTEKGDLSSESTVSRIRTEHFPLTLESARPSHTSQYLCASSENHGRGLNNEQFFGPGTRLTVL.

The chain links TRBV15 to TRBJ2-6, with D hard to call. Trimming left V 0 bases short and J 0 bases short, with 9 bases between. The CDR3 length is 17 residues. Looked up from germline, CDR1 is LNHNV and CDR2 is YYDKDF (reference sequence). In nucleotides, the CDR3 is TGTGCCACCAGCAGAGATCCAGGAATCTCTGGGGCCAACGTCCTGACTTTC. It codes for CATSRDPGISGANVLTF.

The CDR3 sequence: CASSLDGINTGELFF. The CDR3 DNA sequence: TGTGCCAGCAGCTTAGATGGTATTAACACCGGGGAGCTGTTTTTT. This chain joins TRBV11-3 and TRBJ2-2; no definite D call. The CDR3 totals 15 residues. The germline CDR1 and CDR2 sequences are SGHNT and YENEEA. Trimming took 0 bases from V and 2 from J, leaving 7 bases between them.

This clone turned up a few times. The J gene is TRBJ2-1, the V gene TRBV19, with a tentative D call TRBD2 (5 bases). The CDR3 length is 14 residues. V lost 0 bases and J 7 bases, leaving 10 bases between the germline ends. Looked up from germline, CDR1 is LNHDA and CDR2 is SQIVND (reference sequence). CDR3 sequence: CASSIESQRNEQFF. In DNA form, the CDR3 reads TGTGCCAGTAGTATAGAGTCACAGCGGAATGAGCAGTTCTTC.

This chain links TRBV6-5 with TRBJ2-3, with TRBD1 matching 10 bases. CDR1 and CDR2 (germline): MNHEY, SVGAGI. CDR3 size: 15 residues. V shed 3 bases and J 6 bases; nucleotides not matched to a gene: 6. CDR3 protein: CASSYPGQGYDTQYF. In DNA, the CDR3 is TGTGCCAGCAGTTATCCGGGACAGGGGTATGATACGCAGTATTTT.

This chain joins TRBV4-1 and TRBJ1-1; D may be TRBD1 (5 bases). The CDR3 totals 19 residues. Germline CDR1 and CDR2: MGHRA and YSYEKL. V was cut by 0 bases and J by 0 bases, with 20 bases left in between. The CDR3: CASSQDLSGLGGMNTEAFF. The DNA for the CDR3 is TGCGCCAGCAGCCAAGATCTTTCGGGGCTAGGAGGAATGAACACTGAAGCTTTCTTT.

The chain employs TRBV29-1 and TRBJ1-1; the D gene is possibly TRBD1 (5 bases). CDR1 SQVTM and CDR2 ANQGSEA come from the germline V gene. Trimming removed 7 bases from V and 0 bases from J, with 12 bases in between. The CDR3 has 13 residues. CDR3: CSGQPRMNTEAFF. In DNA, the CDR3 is TGCAGCGGACAGCCGAGAATGAACACTGAAGCTTTCTTT.

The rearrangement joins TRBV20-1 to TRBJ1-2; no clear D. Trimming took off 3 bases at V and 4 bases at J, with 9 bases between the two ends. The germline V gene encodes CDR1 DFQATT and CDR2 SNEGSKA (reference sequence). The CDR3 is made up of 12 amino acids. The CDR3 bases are TGCAGTGCTAGTCGGGATCTCTATGGCTACACCTTC. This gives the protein CSASRDLYGYTF.

Here the CDR3 reads CASSGTGTYNSPLHF. DNA for the CDR3: TGTGCCAGCAGCGGGACGGGCACCTATAATTCACCCCTCCACTTT. The rearrangement joins TRBV14 to TRBJ1-6; weak D call: TRBD1 (5 bases). Germline V gene data show CDR1 as SGHDN and CDR2 as FVKESK. V shed 5 bases and J shed 2 bases, with 10 bases lying between them. This CDR3 spans 15 amino acids.

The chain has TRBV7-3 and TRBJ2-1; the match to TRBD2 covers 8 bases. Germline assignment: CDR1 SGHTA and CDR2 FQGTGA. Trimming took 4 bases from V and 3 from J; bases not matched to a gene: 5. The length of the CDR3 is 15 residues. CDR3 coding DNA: TGTGCCAGCAGCTCTACTAGCGGATTCTACAATGAGCAGTTCTTC. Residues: CASSSTSGFYNEQFF.

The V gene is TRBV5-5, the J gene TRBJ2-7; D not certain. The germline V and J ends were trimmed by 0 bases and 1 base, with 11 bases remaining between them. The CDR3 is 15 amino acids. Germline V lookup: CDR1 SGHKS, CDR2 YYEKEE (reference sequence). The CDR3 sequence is CASSLERRGSYEQYF. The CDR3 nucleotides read TGTGCCAGCAGCTTGGAGCGCCGCGGATCCTACGAGCAGTACTTC.

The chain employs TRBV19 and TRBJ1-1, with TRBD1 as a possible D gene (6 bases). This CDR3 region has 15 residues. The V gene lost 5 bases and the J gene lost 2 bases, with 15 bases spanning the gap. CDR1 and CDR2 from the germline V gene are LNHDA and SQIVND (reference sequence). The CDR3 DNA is TGTGCCAGTAGTCCCCAGCGGGGGGGCAACACTGAAGCTTTCTTT. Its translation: CASSPQRGGNTEAFF. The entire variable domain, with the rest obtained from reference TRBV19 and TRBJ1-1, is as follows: DGGITQSPKYLFRKEGQNVTLSCEQNLNHDAMYWYRQDPGQGLRLIYYSQIVNDFQKGDIAEGYSVSREKKESFPLTVTSAQKNPTAFYLCASSPQRGGNTEAFFGQGTRLTVV.

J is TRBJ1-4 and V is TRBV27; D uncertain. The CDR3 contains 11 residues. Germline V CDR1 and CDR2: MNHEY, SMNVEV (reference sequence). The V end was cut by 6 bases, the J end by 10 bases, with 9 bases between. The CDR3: CASSGVGKLFF. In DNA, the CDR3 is TGTGCCAGCAGCGGAGTGGGAAAACTGTTTTTT.